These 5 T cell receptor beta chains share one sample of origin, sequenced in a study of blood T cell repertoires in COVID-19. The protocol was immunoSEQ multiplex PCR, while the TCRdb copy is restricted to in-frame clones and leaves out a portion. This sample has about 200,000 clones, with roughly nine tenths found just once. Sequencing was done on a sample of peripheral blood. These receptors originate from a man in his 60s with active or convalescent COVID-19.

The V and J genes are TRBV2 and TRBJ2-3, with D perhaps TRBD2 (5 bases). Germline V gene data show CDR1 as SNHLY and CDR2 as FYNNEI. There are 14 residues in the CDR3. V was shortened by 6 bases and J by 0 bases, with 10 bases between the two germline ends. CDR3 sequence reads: CASSTSGSTDTQYF. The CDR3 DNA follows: TGTGCCAGCAGCACTAGTGGGAGCACAGATACGCAGTATTTT.

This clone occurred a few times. CDR3 residues: CASSPLQGGEETQYF. CDR3 coding DNA: TGTGCCAGCAGCCCCCTTCAGGGGGGTGAGGAGACCCAGTACTTC. The chain is built from TRBV11-1 and TRBJ2-5, with D perhaps TRBD1 (7 bases). This CDR3 comprises 15 residues. Per germline, CDR1 SGHAT and CDR2 FQDESV (reference sequence). V was pared by 5 bases and J by 5 bases, with 18 bases between.

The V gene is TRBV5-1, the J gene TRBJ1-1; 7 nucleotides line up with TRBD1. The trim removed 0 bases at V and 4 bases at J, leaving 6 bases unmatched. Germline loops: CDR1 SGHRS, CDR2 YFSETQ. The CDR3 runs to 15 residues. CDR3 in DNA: TGCGCCAGCAGCTTGGTCACAGGGGTGGGCACTGAAGCTTTCTTT. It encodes CASSLVTGVGTEAFF.

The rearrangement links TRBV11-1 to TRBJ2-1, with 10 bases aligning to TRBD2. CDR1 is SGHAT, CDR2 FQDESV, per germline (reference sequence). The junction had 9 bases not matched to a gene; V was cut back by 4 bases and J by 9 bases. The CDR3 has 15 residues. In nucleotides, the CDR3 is TGTGCCAGCAGCTACGGAACTAGCGGGACCATTGAGCAGTTCTTC. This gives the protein CASSYGTSGTIEQFF.

The CDR3 region has the DNA TGTGCCACCAGTGGAGGTGCAAGCAATCAGCCCCAGCATTTT. Encoded protein: CATSGGASNQPQHF. The V call is TRBV24-1, the J call TRBJ1-5, with D unresolved. Germline V lookup: CDR1 KGHDR, CDR2 SFDVKD. V lost 5 bases and J lost 1, with 8 bases in between. This CDR3 region has 14 residues.